A single sample is the source of the 21 T cell receptor beta chains below, sequenced in a study of cytomegalovirus exposure and HLA in healthy donors. The protocol was immunoSEQ multiplex PCR, while the TCRdb copy is restricted to in-frame clones and leaves out a portion. Of 200,000 to 250,000 clones in the sample, 87% were seen once. Input material: PBMCs. The receptors originated from a woman aged 18-29 years in good health and CMV-seropositive.

In this sample, this clone turned up once. The chain has TRBV11-2 and TRBJ2-7; D call uncertain. The length of the CDR3 is 12 residues. Germline-derived CDR1 and CDR2 are SGHAT and FQNNGV. Trimming took off 1 base at V and 4 bases at J, with 5 bases between the two ends. This CDR3 reads CASSLGLYEQYF. The CDR3 DNA reads TGTGCCAGCAGCTTAGGGCTGTACGAGCAGTACTTC. The complete variable domain, with remaining parts taken from reference TRBV11-2 and TRBJ2-7, reads EAGVAQSPRYKIIEKRQSVAFWCNPISGHATLYWYQQILGQGPKLLIQFQNNGVVDDSQLPKDRFSAERLKGVDSTLKIQPAKLEDSAVYLCASSLGLYEQYFGPGTRLTVT.

The V call is TRBV6-5, the J call TRBJ1-1, with D uncertain. V lost 0 bases, J lost 5 bases, and 7 bases lay in between. The CDR3 is 13 amino acids. Germline lookup yields CDR1 MNHEY and CDR2 SVGAGI. CDR3 coding DNA: TGTGCCAGCAGTTACTCTTCTCTTACTGAAGCTTTCTTT. Protein: CASSYSSLTEAFF.

This clone was seen once. The chain uses TRBV4-1 and TRBJ1-5; D unclear. CDR1 is MGHRA, CDR2 YSYEKL, per germline. V was cut by 0 bases and J by 3 bases, with 9 bases left in between. This CDR3 is built from 15 residues. DNA of the CDR3: TGCGCCAGCAGCCAAGATCCCGTAAACAATCAGCCCCAGCATTTT. Its translation is CASSQDPVNNQPQHF.

This clone occurred a few times. The chain is built from TRBV28 and TRBJ1-2, with 9 positions matching TRBD1. Germline V lookup: CDR1 MDHEN, CDR2 SYDVKM. The V gene end was trimmed by 6 bases and the J gene end by 8 bases; junction bases not matched to a gene: 4. CDR3 length equals 12 residues. CDR3 sequence: CASRDRGGGYTF. The CDR3 DNA is TGTGCCAGCAGGGACAGGGGCGGAGGCTACACCTTC.

The rearrangement links TRBV28 to TRBJ1-4; D gene ambiguous. Germline assignment: CDR1 MDHEN and CDR2 SYDVKM. V dropped 4 bases and J dropped 8 bases, with 20 bases sitting between them. This CDR3 contains 16 residues. CDR3 sequence reads: CASSSPGSMFGEKLFF. The CDR3 region has the DNA TGTGCCAGCAGTTCTCCGGGGTCCATGTTCGGAGAAAAACTGTTTTTT.

CDR3 loop: CASSPQGMNTEAFF. DNA of the CDR3: TGTGCCAGCAGTCCACAGGGGATGAACACTGAAGCTTTCTTT. This chain joins TRBV7-9 and TRBJ1-1; 7 nucleotides agree with TRBD1. Germline V gene data show CDR1 as SEHNR and CDR2 as FQNEAQ (reference sequence). The CDR3 has 14 residues. J gave up 0 bases and V 6 bases, and 4 bases lay outside the gene matches.

This chain joins TRBV5-6 and TRBJ2-5, with 8 bases fitting TRBD2. Trimming at V came to 4 bases and at J to 5 bases, leaving 1 base not matched to a gene. CDR3 size: 12 residues. CDR1 SGHDT and CDR2 YYEEEE come from the germline V gene. The CDR3 sequence: CASSRGGETQYF. CDR3 nucleotides: TGTGCCAGCAGCCGGGGGGGGGAGACCCAGTACTTC.

This clone was observed a single time. The rearrangement uses TRBV9 and TRBJ2-7; TRBD2 aligns across 7 bases. This CDR3 spans 14 amino acids. V lost 0 bases to trimming and J lost 6 bases; unmatched junction nucleotides: 6. Germline-derived CDR1 and CDR2 are SGDLS and YYNGEE. CDR3: CASSVGGGPGEQYF. CDR3 nucleotides: TGTGCCAGCAGCGTAGGGGGAGGGCCGGGCGAGCAGTACTTC.

Only a few counts were recorded for this clone. The chain uses TRBV5-1 and TRBJ2-2; maybe TRBD2 (5 bases). This CDR3 has 15 amino acids. V lost 6 bases and J lost 2, with 14 bases in between. Germline V gene sequence: CDR1 SGHRS, CDR2 YFSETQ. The CDR3 is CASKALASNTGELFF. The CDR3, as DNA: TGCGCCAGCAAGGCTTTAGCGTCCAACACCGGGGAGCTGTTTTTT.

The CDR3 DNA reads as TGCGCCAGCAGCTTGGGACAGGCAACTAATGAAAAACTGTTTTTT. As protein: CASSLGQATNEKLFF. This sequence joins TRBV5-1 and TRBJ1-4, with a possible D match to TRBD1 (6 bases). The V end lost 0 bases, the J end lost 0 bases, and 6 bases lay between the germline ends. This CDR3 has 15 residues. Germline V gene data show CDR1 as SGHRS and CDR2 as YFSETQ.

The rearrangement links TRBV6-1 to TRBJ1-1; D is unclear. This CDR3 is 13 amino acids long. Germline lookup yields CDR1 MNHNS and CDR2 SASEGT. V lost 11 bases to trimming and J lost 4 bases, with 17 bases between them. Written as DNA, the CDR3 is TGTGCCGGAGCAATTGATAGCATCACTGAAGCTTTCTTT. Translation: CAGAIDSITEAFF.

V and J are TRBV6-5 and TRBJ2-5, with D unresolved. CDR1 and CDR2 (germline): MNHEY, SVGAGI. This CDR3 spans 15 amino acids. Deletions cut 5 bases from V and 1 base from J, with 14 bases between. This CDR3 is CASSQTGGSQETQYF. Here the CDR3 DNA reads TGTGCCAGCAGTCAAACCGGTGGTTCCCAAGAGACCCAGTACTTC.

The chain is built from TRBV23-1 and TRBJ1-3; D is possibly TRBD1 (6 bases). TRBV23-1 is placed among ORFs of uncertain function. The germline V and J ends were trimmed by 1 base and 5 bases, with 18 bases remaining between them. This CDR3 has 17 residues. The CDR3 nucleotides read TGCGCCAGCAGTCAATTGGCCCTCAGGGGCTGGAGAAACACCATATATTTT. Translation: CASSQLALRGWRNTIYF.

This clone occurred once. This chain joins TRBV7-8 and TRBJ2-5, with 9 bases lining up with TRBD2. The CDR3 is 16 amino acids. Trimming at V came to 0 bases and at J to 2 bases, leaving 4 bases not matched to a gene. Germline assignment: CDR1 SGHVS and CDR2 FQNEAQ. CDR3: CASSLAGTSRQETQYF. The CDR3 DNA sequence: TGTGCCAGCAGCTTAGCAGGGACTAGCAGACAAGAGACCCAGTACTTC.

In its sample, this clone was seen a few times. The chain is built from TRBV6-5 and TRBJ2-7, with 7 bases that match TRBD1. The CDR3 sequence is 13 residues long. Germline-derived CDR1 and CDR2 are MNHEY and SVGAGI. V was pared by 5 bases and J by 5 bases, with 6 bases of the junction left unmatched. In nucleotides, the CDR3 is TGTGCCAGCAGTATGACAGGGATGAACGAGCAGTACTTC. Amino acids: CASSMTGMNEQYF.

This chain joins TRBV9 and TRBJ2-3; 10 nucleotides line up with TRBD2. Germline values: CDR1 SGDLS, CDR2 YYNGEE. The V gene end was trimmed by 4 bases and the J gene end by 2 bases; junction bases not matched to a gene: 7. The CDR3 consists of 16 residues. The CDR3 protein is CASSTRTSGDTDTQYF. CDR3 bases: TGTGCCAGCAGCACTCGGACTAGCGGAGACACAGATACGCAGTATTTT.

For this clone: The sample contains more than one DNA sequence encoding this CDR3. The gene calls are TRBV7-9 and TRBJ2-5, with TRBD2 as a possible D gene (5 bases). Trimming took 0 bases from V and 2 from J, leaving 7 bases between them. There are 14 residues in the CDR3. Germline CDR1 is SEHNR and CDR2 is FQNEAQ (reference sequence). The CDR3 bases are TGTGCCAGCAGCTTAGCAGGACTGCAAGAGACCCAGTACTTC. This sequence encodes CASSLAGLQETQYF.

The J gene is TRBJ2-7, the V gene TRBV18, with 9 bases that match TRBD1. This CDR3 has 14 amino acids. Germline V CDR1 and CDR2: KGHSH, LQKENI. V gave up 5 bases and J gave up 5 bases; unmatched junction bases: 7. CDR3 sequence reads: CASSEGQGKDEQYF. CDR3 in DNA: TGTGCCAGCTCAGAAGGACAGGGGAAGGACGAGCAGTACTTC.

The chain carries TRBV27 and TRBJ1-4, with D tentatively TRBD1 (5 bases). Germline loops: CDR1 MNHEY, CDR2 SMNVEV (reference sequence). The CDR3 covers 16 residues. Trimming pared 6 bases from V and 0 bases from J, leaving 14 bases between. Here the CDR3 DNA reads TGTGCCAGCAGATCCACCGTGACAGCAACTAATGAAAAACTGTTTTTT. This encodes CASRSTVTATNEKLFF.

The genes are TRBV9 and TRBJ2-1; 14 bases fit TRBD2. This CDR3 is built from 18 residues. The germline CDR1 and CDR2 sequences are SGDLS and YYNGEE. V was pared by 0 bases and J by 8 bases, with 10 bases of the junction left unmatched. For the CDR3, the DNA is TGTGCCAGCAGCGTAGCTGAGGGGACTAGCGGGAGAATGTATGAGCAGTTCTTC. Its protein product is CASSVAEGTSGRMYEQFF. Using reference TRBV9 and TRBJ2-1 for the parts outside the CDR3, the full variable domain is DSGVTQTPKHLITATGQRVTLRCSPRSGDLSVYWYQQSLDQGLQFLIQYYNGEERAKGNILERFSAQQFPDLHSELNLSSLELGDSALYFCASSVAEGTSGRMYEQFFGPGTRLTVL.

The chain joins TRBV2 to TRBJ2-7, with D possibly being TRBD1 (5 bases). V was trimmed by 6 bases and J by 1 base, leaving 10 bases between them. Germline CDR1 and CDR2: SNHLY and FYNNEI. The CDR3 consists of 13 residues. The CDR3 reads CASRHSGSYEQYF. The CDR3 coding sequence is TGTGCCAGCAGACATTCAGGGTCCTACGAGCAGTACTTC.